The rows below give T cell receptor beta chains drawn from one sample of a study of CD8+ T cells in alopecia areata. Clones were sequenced by immunoSEQ multiplex PCR, and TCRdb holds only the in-frame ones, with some missing. The table shows about 150,000 clones, with roughly 50% occurring only once. The sample comprised CD4+ T cells sorted from blood. Every receptor here comes from a human donor with alopecia areata. The CDR3 runs from the conserved cysteine through the conserved F or W. The order of the fields is J gene, clone size, D gene, V gene, CDR3 protein, CDR3 DNA. The D gene is left open where the match is weak. Part of the rows lack a size; the others show once, few, many or a class for expanded clones.

TRBJ2-7 few - TRBV29-1 CSDMLHSGNEQYF TGCAGCGACATGCTCCACTCAGGGAACGAGCAGTACTTC
TRBJ2-7 few TRBD1 TRBV7-9 CASSRSGGYEQYF TGTGCCAGCAGCAGATCAGGGGGCTACGAGCAGTACTTC
TRBJ2-4 many TRBD1 TRBV10-3 CAISDGDRKNIQYF TGTGCCATCAGTGACGGGGACAGAAAAAACATTCAGTACTTC
TRBJ2-3 - TRBD2 TRBV29-1 CSAGGRLADTQYF TGCAGCGCCGGCGGGAGGCTGGCAGATACGCAGTATTTT
TRBJ1-1 - - TRBV18 CASSQLSVKNTEAFF TGTGCCAGCTCACAACTCAGCGTAAAGAACACTGAAGCTTTCTTT
TRBJ2-7 - - TRBV20-1 CSARTSNEQYF TGCAGTGCTAGAACCTCCAACGAGCAGTACTTC
TRBJ1-5 few - TRBV18 CASSPRPASSNQPQHF TGTGCCAGCTCACCTCGACCGGCCAGTAGCAATCAGCCCCAGCATTTT
TRBJ2-7 - - TRBV1 CTIFGQTYEQYF TGCACCATCTTCGGACAGACCTACGAGCAGTACTTC
TRBJ2-7 - TRBD2 TRBV7-2 CASSTVAGGPPYEQYF TGTGCCAGCAGCACCGTAGCGGGAGGGCCTCCATACGAGCAGTACTTC
TRBJ2-6 - TRBD1 TRBV5-1 CASSLGQGLDSGANVLTF TGCGCCAGCAGCTTAGGACAGGGTTTGGACTCTGGGGCCAACGTCCTGACTTTC
TRBJ1-4 - - TRBV29-1 CSVEPMGITNEKLFF TGCAGCGTTGAACCGATGGGAATAACTAATGAAAAACTGTTTTTT
TRBJ2-1 - - TRBV30 CAWSPPGFPYNEQFF TGTGCCTGGAGTCCCCCAGGGTTTCCCTACAATGAGCAGTTCTTC
TRBJ1-5 - - TRBV18 CASSPWADSNQPQHF TGTGCCAGCTCACCATGGGCGGACAGCAATCAGCCCCAGCATTTT
TRBJ2-5 - TRBD2 TRBV5-1 CASLAGGYQETQYF TGCGCCAGCCTAGCGGGAGGATACCAAGAGACCCAGTACTTC
TRBJ2-1 - TRBD2 TRBV29-1 CSVGTSGFGNEQFF TGCAGCGTTGGGACTAGCGGGTTCGGCAATGAGCAGTTCTTC
TRBJ2-6 - - TRBV9 CASSDGDSGANVLTF TGTGCCAGCAGCGATGGGGACTCTGGGGCCAACGTCCTGACTTTC
TRBJ1-1 - TRBD1 TRBV30 CAWRLRGDTEAFF TGTGCCTGGAGGCTCAGGGGGGACACTGAAGCTTTCTTT
TRBJ1-3 - - TRBV7-9 CASSPPSPHSGNTIYF TGTGCCAGCAGCCCACCCAGTCCCCACTCTGGAAACACCATATATTTT
TRBJ2-1 - - TRBV5-4 CASSHEYNEQFF TGTGCCAGCAGCCACGAATACAATGAGCAGTTCTTC
TRBJ2-3 few TRBD2 TRBV28 CASIGTSGLRDTQYF TGTGCCAGCATCGGGACTAGCGGGCTGCGAGATACGCAGTATTTT
TRBJ2-7 few - TRBV29-1 CSVEGQELYEQYF TGCAGCGTTGAAGGGCAGGAACTCTACGAGCAGTACTTC
TRBJ2-1 few TRBD2 TRBV4-1 CASSQGLASNSYNEQFF TGCGCCAGCAGCCAAGGACTAGCCTCTAATTCCTACAATGAGCAGTTCTTC
TRBJ2-5 - TRBD2 TRBV28 CASSLPQLRTSGKETQYF TGTGCCAGCAGTTTACCCCAACTACGGACTAGCGGGAAAGAGACCCAGTACTTC
TRBJ2-1 - TRBD2 TRBV4-1 CASSQLPSGRYNEQFF TGCGCCAGCAGCCAGCTGCCTAGCGGACGTTACAATGAGCAGTTCTTC
TRBJ1-1 few TRBD1 TRBV29-1 CSVAQGVNTEAFF TGCAGCGTCGCACAGGGGGTGAACACTGAAGCTTTCTTT
TRBJ2-3 - TRBD2 TRBV7-3 CASSMGTSGITDTQYF TGTGCCAGCAGCATGGGGACTAGCGGGATAACAGATACGCAGTATTTT
TRBJ2-2 few - TRBV7-9 CASTLRRDGTGELFF TGTGCCAGCACCTTGAGGCGGGACGGCACCGGGGAGCTGTTTTTT
TRBJ1-4 - - TRBV29-1 CSVRDFGEKLFF TGCAGCGTTCGGGACTTTGGTGAAAAACTGTTTTTT
TRBJ2-5 few - TRBV29-1 CSVDVGTEETQYF TGCAGCGTTGACGTAGGGACTGAAGAGACCCAGTACTTC
TRBJ1-2 few - TRBV10-3 CAISESRVIFYGYTF TGTGCCATCAGTGAGTCGCGGGTCATTTTCTATGGCTACACCTTC
TRBJ2-3 - - TRBV14 CASSEGSARDTQYF TGTGCCAGCAGCGAAGGGTCCGCTAGGGATACGCAGTATTTT
TRBJ2-5 - TRBD2 TRBV6-1 CASSGRVRQETQYF TGTGCCAGCTCCGGGAGGGTGCGTCAAGAGACCCAGTACTTC
TRBJ2-5 - - TRBV7-3 CASSKSYQETQYF TGTGCCAGCAGCAAGAGTTACCAAGAGACCCAGTACTTC
TRBJ2-1 - - TRBV9 CASSLSGDSYNEQFF TGTGCCAGCAGTCTCTCGGGGGACTCCTACAATGAGCAGTTCTTC
TRBJ2-5 - - TRBV2 CASSVFGETQYF TGTGCCAGCAGTGTCTTTGGAGAGACCCAGTACTTC
TRBJ2-5 - - TRBV23-1 CASSQARVRGETQYF TGCGCCAGCAGTCAGGCCAGGGTTAGGGGAGAGACCCAGTACTTC
TRBJ2-7 - TRBD2 TRBV28 CASTGGYEQYF TGTGCCAGCACGGGGGGCTACGAGCAGTACTTC
TRBJ2-4 - - TRBV2 CASREKQNIQYF TGTGCCAGCAGAGAGAAACAAAACATTCAGTACTTC
TRBJ1-1 - - TRBV18 CASSPGMNTEAFF TGTGCCAGCTCACCAGGGATGAACACTGAAGCTTTCTTT
TRBJ2-4 few - TRBV29-1 CSVVLQLAKNIQYF TGCAGCGTTGTACTCCAGCTAGCCAAAAACATTCAGTACTTC
TRBJ2-7 once - TRBV5-1 CASSLEGSTYEQYF TGCGCCAGCAGCTTGGAGGGATCGACCTACGAGCAGTACTTC
TRBJ1-1 - - TRBV13 CASSRGRPATEAFF TGTGCCAGCAGCCGGGGACGGCCGGCCACTGAAGCTTTCTTT